This T cell receptor (beta chain) came from a study of T cells in Graves' hyperthyroidism and ophthalmopathy (dated by TCRdb to about 2019). Regarding the research as a whole: Peripheral blood samples were taken at the time of initial diagnosis, prior to any treatment. Following sampling, methimazole starting at 30 mg daily was given to hyperthyroidism patients, and high-dose intravenous methylprednisolone was given to ophthalmopathy patients. Prospective prediction of ophthalmopathy was tested in an independent validation cohort consisting of 18 hyperthyroidism patients and 15 or so patients who later progressed to ophthalmopathy. To identify TCR V-J signatures that set the groups apart, the researchers used a discovery cohort of more than 95 patients, made up of 40 to 45 with Graves' ophthalmopathy and 55 to 65 with stable Graves' hyperthyroidism. In addition, the study compared T-cell repertoires in thyroid tissue and in blood from about six Graves' hyperthyroidism patients. For training and testing, the 100 or so patients in the discovery cohort were randomly divided in a 7:3 ratio. The paper describes TCR Vbeta CDR3 sequencing of 130 to 150 peripheral blood samples, made up of some 40 ophthalmopathy patients, approximately 73 hyperthyroidism patients and roughly 17 progressor patients.

Results the study describes overall, beyond this receptor: Most expanded thyroid clonotypes (frequency above 0.001) were also detected in blood, a finding suggesting that blood repertoires may reflect thyroid immune responses. No statistical method was used to set the sample size in advance, and investigators knew the group allocation. A 13 V-J signature model separated ophthalmopathy from stable hyperthyroidism, with around 91% sensitivity and 81.08% specificity in cross-validation and 80%/75% in testing. In validation, the model predicted progression to ophthalmopathy with over 60% sensitivity and 72% to 85% specificity, a median of around six months before onset.

The TCR beta CDR3 regions were amplified from the RNA transcripts. A first-round RT-PCR of the TCR CDR3 used the HTBI primer set with the Qiagen OneStep RT-PCR kit. Libraries were constructed in a second round of multiplex PCR, after which size selection and purification were performed. Libraries were sequenced paired-end with 100 bp reads on an Illumina HiSeq2000. Per the source publication's procedure: SOAPnuke was used to process the raw data, removing reads that contained adapters or uncalled bases, had a mean Phred below 15, or lacked an exact match to the constant primer or identifier. High-quality paired reads were merged with COPE v1.2.5, and unique nucleotide sequences were defined as clonotypes. MiTCR v1.1 was used to align clonotypes to the IMGT TRBV, TRBD and TRBJ reference segments. The analysis included only V-J combinations with a frequency above 0.0001, which together covered roughly 99% of the repertoires. A TCS score was defined as the ratio of F50 (clonal expansion) to E x V (chaos), with BLOSUM62-based TCRdist applied between CDR3 peptides within each V-J. Welch's t-statistics and random forest reduced 500 to 650 V-J features to some 14, which were used in a naive Bayes classifier (R e1071). The raw public data were reprocessed by TCRdb itself: fastp quality trimming at Q25, MiXCR clonotype calling, in-frame beta chains only. Duplicate CDR3 protein sequences are folded into a single record with the most common DNA and genes. The V and J calls here are based on TCRdb, not the publication. The sample table lists about 420,000 distinct CDR3 sequences, more than 15% of them with a count of one. The top ten clones comprise approximately 14% of the sample.

Stable Graves' hyperthyroidism was defined as the absence of progression to ophthalmopathy over 18 months of follow-up. Hyperthyroidism patients were aged 18 to 65 years and newly diagnosed, with disease duration of less than 2 months. Patients with uncontrolled infections, other autoimmune diseases, pregnancy or lactation were excluded. Diagnoses were based on clinical symptoms, serum thyroxine and TRAb, thyroid ultrasound and orbital computed tomography. PBMCs were separated from under 11 ml of fresh peripheral blood using Ficoll-Paque density gradient centrifugation. Total RNA was extracted using Trizol reagent, and RNA quality was assessed on an Agilent 2100 Bioanalyzer. As regards this clonotype: Its antigen specificity is not known. Base quality data are lacking; no much larger clone is found one base away.

The germline V gene sets CDR1 to ENHRY and CDR2 to SYGVKD. V loses 4 bases, J loses 7 bases, and the germline ends lie 14 bases apart. The CDR3 spans 14 residues, from the cysteine through the phenylalanine. Only the CDR3 part of the read is kept: 42 bases, read in frame from the first base. The TCR comes from a woman between 18 and 30 years old with Graves' hyperthyroidism. The source material was blood. The V and J segments used are TRBV10-3 and TRBJ2-1; the D gene is not confidently resolved. For the CDR3, the sequence is CAISVMGLSNEQFF. In nucleotide form, the sequence is TGTGCCATCAGTGTTATGGGGTTGAGTAATGAGCAGTTCTTC.